Shown below are 3 T cell receptor beta chains from a single sample sequenced in a study of regulatory T cells in long-lasting Graves disease. Building the TCR beta libraries relied on iRepertoire HTBI primers, and CDR3 regions underwent Arm-PCR. A single record per CDR3 protein comes from TCRdb applying MiXCR to the multiplex PCR reads. Here the sample spans over 650,000 distinct CDR3 sequences, around 32% being singletons. Time point defined: persistent/refractory GD, antithyroid drugs over 5 years with positive TRAb. Generation of the TCR library employed RNA extracted from PBMCs. The sequences come from peripheral blood mononuclear cells (PBMCs), collected when the disease was refractory, from a patient treated with antithyroid drugs. These receptors were taken from a female donor with Graves disease.

Many counts were recorded for this clonotype. At one boundary the junction diverges from the germline segment, which might be a read error. The chain links TRBV7-9 to TRBJ1-1; no definite D call. Germline CDR1 is SEHNR and CDR2 is FQNEAQ (reference sequence). This CDR3 is 14 amino acids long. The CDR3 spells CASSLGVGNTEAFF. CDR3 coding DNA: TGTGCCAGCAGTTTAGGTGTGGGGAACACTGAAGCTTTCTTT.

This clonotype was detected many times. The chain carries TRBV30 and TRBJ1-2; no firm D call. The CDR3 spans 11 residues. V lost 3 bases and J lost 4, with 6 bases in between. Germline CDR1 is GTSNPN and CDR2 is SVGIG (reference sequence). The CDR3 coding sequence is TGTGCCTGGAGGGACTTCTATGGCTACACCTTC. Translated, it gives CAWRDFYGYTF. The whole variable domain, filled in from reference TRBV30 and TRBJ1-2, reads SQTIHQWPATLVQPVGSPLSLECTVEGTSNPNLYWYRQAAGRGLQLLFYSVGIGQISSEVPQNLSASRPQDRQFILSSKKLLLSDSGFYLCAWRDFYGYTFGSGTRLTVV.

The sample holds a few counts of this clonotype. The chain uses TRBV6-2 or TRBV6-3 and TRBJ1-5, with TRBD1 as a possible D gene (6 bases). The CDR3 contains 19 residues. Germline lookup yields CDR1 MNHEY and CDR2 SVGEGT. V lost 2 bases to trimming and J lost 2 bases, with 22 bases between them. The CDR3 region is CASSYRTSGGAGGNQPQHF. CDR3 in DNA: TGTGCCAGCAGTTACCGGACCTCGGGGGGCGCGGGAGGCAATCAGCCCCAGCATTTT.